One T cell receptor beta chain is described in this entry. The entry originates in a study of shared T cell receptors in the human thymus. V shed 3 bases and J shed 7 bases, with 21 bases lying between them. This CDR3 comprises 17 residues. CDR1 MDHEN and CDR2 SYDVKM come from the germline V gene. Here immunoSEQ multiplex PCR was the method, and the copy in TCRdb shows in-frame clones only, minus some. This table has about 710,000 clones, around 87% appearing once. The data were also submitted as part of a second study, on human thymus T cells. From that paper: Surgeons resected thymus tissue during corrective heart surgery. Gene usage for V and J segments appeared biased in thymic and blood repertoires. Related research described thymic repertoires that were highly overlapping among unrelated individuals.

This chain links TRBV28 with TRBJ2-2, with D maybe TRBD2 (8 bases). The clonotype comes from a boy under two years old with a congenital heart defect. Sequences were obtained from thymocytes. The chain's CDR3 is CASSLPGGAGEHGELFF. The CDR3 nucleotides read TGTGCCAGCAGTTTGCCAGGGGGAGCGGGAGAGCACGGGGAGCTGTTTTTT.